The entry below gives a single T cell receptor (beta chain) sequence along with its context. The antigen is not known. The ends were cut back, 4 bases at V and 5 bases at J, with 15 bases in the middle. There are 15 residues in the CDR3. Germline-derived CDR1 and CDR2 are MRHNA and SNTAGT. This sample stems from a study of siplizumab effects on memory and regulatory T cells. Profiling relied on immunoSEQ multiplex PCR, and the TCRdb table lists in-frame clones only, not all of them. The sample consists of 70,000 or so clones, 75% to 95% of them appearing once. General study points: Naive T cells were seen as more diverse than memory cells and as major alloresponse contributors. Most proliferating CD4+ or CD8+ clones, roughly 80-96%, had no naive or memory assignment.

The receptor comes from a human donor in good health. J is TRBJ2-1 and V is TRBV6-4, with D possibly being TRBD1 (6 bases). Material for sequencing was CD8+ T cells sorted from blood. CDR3 DNA sequence: TGTGCCAGCAGTGCAAAGGGACAAACTAACAATGAGCAGTTCTTC. Its translation: CASSAKGQTNNEQFF.